The 19 T cell receptor beta chains in this list originate from one sample, sequenced in a study of T cell repertoires in cytomegalovirus infection. TCRdb ran MiXCR on the reads and lists one entry per CDR3 protein. Of about 190,000 distinct CDR3 sequences listed, roughly 27% are singletons. The specimen sequenced was PBMCs. The receptors come from a human donor in good health (CMV status not recorded). Some clones in this sample may be carry-over from other donors' samples.

This clonotype was detected a few times. An end of the junction does not agree with germline; a read error may underlie this. V is TRBV5-4 and J is TRBJ1-6; 7 nucleotides agree with TRBD1. Germline CDR1 reads SGHNT; CDR2 reads YYREEE (reference sequence). The CDR3 extends over 16 amino acids. CDR3: CASSLGGTAYTSPLHF. For the CDR3, the DNA is TGTGCCAGCAGCCTCGGGGGGACAGCTTATACTTCACCCCTCCACTTT. The entire variable domain, with the rest obtained from reference TRBV5-4 and TRBJ1-6, is as follows: ETGVTQSPTHLIKTRGQQVTLRCSSQSGHNTVSWYQQALGQGPQFIFQYYREEENGRGNFPPRFSGLQFPNYSSELNVNALELDDSALYLCASSLGGTAYTSPLHFGNGTRLTVT.

This clonotype appeared many times. The genes are TRBV29-1 and TRBJ1-2; D remains unclear. Trimming removed 4 bases from V and 8 bases from J, with 14 bases in between. CDR3 length equals 12 residues. Germline CDR1 and CDR2: SQVTM and ANQGSEA. Here the CDR3 reads CSVAREYSGYTF. CDR3 DNA sequence: TGCAGCGTTGCTCGGGAATATAGCGGCTACACCTTC.

J is TRBJ2-1 and V is TRBV7-2; TRBD2 aligns across 8 bases. Germline V lookup: CDR1 SGHTA, CDR2 FQGNSA. V lost 5 bases and J lost 12; bases outside the gene matches: 9. The CDR3 is 13 amino acids. The CDR3 spells CASSREGTIGQFF. DNA of the CDR3: TGTGCCAGCAGCCGGGAGGGGACAATTGGGCAGTTCTTC.

The chain joins TRBV7-2 to TRBJ1-3, with 9 bases aligning to TRBD1. The CDR3 is 16 amino acids. Germline V gene data show CDR1 as SGHTA and CDR2 as FQGNSA. The J segment lost 0 bases and the V segment lost 5 bases, leaving 5 bases of the junction unmatched. The CDR3 DNA reads TGTGCCAGCAGCCTCGGGACAGGGACCTCTGGAAACACCATATATTTT. It is translated as CASSLGTGTSGNTIYF.

This chain links TRBV20-1 with TRBJ1-4; D perhaps matches TRBD1 (6 bases). There are 12 residues in the CDR3. V gave up 2 bases and J gave up 7 bases, with 8 bases separating them. Germline assignment: CDR1 DFQATT and CDR2 SNEGSKA (reference sequence). The CDR3 region has the DNA TGCAGTGCTAGAAGGGACATTGAAAAACTGTTTTTT. Protein sequence: CSARRDIEKLFF.

This clonotype turned up a few times. The junction does not match germline at one end; this may be a read error. The V and J genes are TRBV7-2 and TRBJ2-6; unclear D gene. Germline CDR1 reads SGHTA; CDR2 reads FQGNSA. The CDR3 totals 19 residues. CDR3: CAGSSNPRSGRSGANVLTF. The CDR3 region has the DNA TGTGCCGGCAGCTCAAACCCCCGATCGGGCCGCTCTGGGGCCAACGTCCTGACTTTC.

This clonotype was detected once. This could be a read error, since a much larger clone is one nucleotide away. The CDR3 region has the DNA TGTGCCAGCAGCCAATCAAGGGTCAGCCCCGATGAGCAGTTCTTC. Its protein is CASSQSRVSPDEQFF. The chain combines TRBV3-1 with TRBJ2-1; D gene unclear. This CDR3 is built from 15 residues. V was shortened by 2 bases and J by 8 bases, with 16 bases between the two germline ends. From germline, CDR1 is LGHDT and CDR2 YNNKEL (reference sequence).

This clonotype has a handful of counts. V gene TRBV7-8 combines with J gene TRBJ1-2; 7 bases line up with TRBD1. The V segment lost 3 bases and the J segment 0 bases; nucleotides outside the gene matches: 7. Germline V gives CDR1 SGHVS, CDR2 FQNEAQ. The CDR3 is 16 residues long. The CDR3 DNA sequence: TGTGCCAGCAGCTTCCGACCGGGACAGCCTAACTATGGCTACACCTTC. Translation: CASSFRPGQPNYGYTF.

This rearrangement joins TRBV6-5 to TRBJ2-1; 7 nucleotides align to TRBD2. Germline trimming cut 2 bases from V and 8 bases from J; bases unmatched to any gene: 9. CDR3 size: 15 residues. The germline CDR1 and CDR2 sequences are MNHEY and SVGAGI. Here the CDR3 reads CASSYVGGSQDEQFF. Here the CDR3 DNA reads TGTGCCAGCAGTTACGTCGGGGGGTCTCAGGATGAGCAGTTCTTC.

This clonotype was recorded many times. The chain carries TRBV7-2 and TRBJ1-1; tentatively, D is TRBD1 (6 bases). V was trimmed by 2 bases and J by 3 bases, leaving 10 bases between them. The CDR3 runs to 14 residues. Per the germline V gene, CDR1 is SGHTA and CDR2 is FQGNSA. The CDR3 nucleotides read TGTGCCAGCAGCTTATCCCCAGGGGACACTGAAGCTTTCTTT. This codes for CASSLSPGDTEAFF.

The CDR3 DNA reads as TGTGCCAGCACTAACCCCCCGACAGGGACACTGAACACTGAAGCTTTCTTT. Translating gives CASTNPPTGTLNTEAFF. This chain connects TRBV6-2 or TRBV6-3 to TRBJ1-1; TRBD1 matches at 7 bases. This CDR3 spans 17 amino acids. Germline CDR1 is MNHEY and CDR2 is SVGEGT. After removal of 7 bases from V and 0 bases from J, the junction contained 14 bases not matched to a gene.

Here the CDR3 DNA reads TGTGCCAGTAGTACCCCGGGACAGGCGAACACTGAAGCTTTCTTT. It yields the protein CASSTPGQANTEAFF. The chain recombines TRBV19 with TRBJ1-1, with 8 bases that match TRBD1. Germline CDR1 LNHDA, CDR2 SQIVND (reference sequence). V was pared by 4 bases and J by 1 base, with 5 bases of the junction left unmatched. The CDR3 is made up of 15 amino acids.

This clonotype was picked up a small number of times. This sequence joins TRBV11-2 and TRBJ1-6; D is possibly TRBD1 (6 bases). This CDR3 comprises 13 residues. V was trimmed by 8 bases and J by 10 bases, leaving 15 bases between them. Germline values: CDR1 SGHAT, CDR2 FQNNGV. The CDR3 nucleotides are TGTGCCAGCGCAGGGGCAGGAGGGTCACCCCTCCACTTT. It yields the protein CASAGAGGSPLHF.

The chain joins TRBV29-1 to TRBJ1-2; the match to TRBD1 covers 9 bases. V lost 0 bases and J lost 3; bases outside the gene matches: 5. The CDR3 covers 15 residues. The germline gives CDR1 SQVTM, CDR2 ANQGSEA. DNA for the CDR3: TGCAGCGTTGAAGATCCCCGGGACAGGGACTATGGCTACACCTTC. Amino acid sequence: CSVEDPRDRDYGYTF.

This rearrangement joins TRBV7-8 to TRBJ2-5; TRBD1 matches 7 bases. The CDR3 is made up of 13 amino acids. Germline CDR1 reads SGHVS; CDR2 reads FQNEAQ. V lost 3 bases, J lost 3 bases, and 1 base stayed unmatched. The CDR3 region has the DNA TGTGCCAGCAGCTTCGACAGGGAAGAGACCCAGTACTTC. Its protein is CASSFDREETQYF.

This clonotype was counted many times. The rearrangement uses TRBV7-6 and TRBJ2-5; maybe TRBD1 (6 bases). The germline gives CDR1 SGHVS, CDR2 FNYEAQ. CDR3 size: 16 residues. V was trimmed by 1 base and J by 3 bases, leaving 15 bases between them. In DNA, the CDR3 is TGTGCCAGCAGCTTAGGAGCGAGGGGGTCTGAAGAGACCCAGTACTTC. This translates into CASSLGARGSEETQYF.

The sample holds many counts of this clonotype. At one end the junction does not follow the germline gene, possibly because of a read error. The chain is built from TRBV5-1 and TRBJ1-1, with a possible D match to TRBD1 (5 bases). CDR1 is SGHRS, CDR2 YFSETQ, per germline. There are 13 residues in the CDR3. The CDR3 loop is CASSFGTNTEAFF. The DNA for the CDR3 is TGTGCCAGCAGCTTTGGGACGAACACTGAAGCTTTCTTT.

The V call is TRBV25-1, the J call TRBJ1-1, with a tentative D call TRBD1 (6 bases). In germline, CDR1 is MGHDK, CDR2 SYGVNS. The germline V and J ends were trimmed by 6 bases and 1 base, with 18 bases remaining between them. The CDR3 extends over 16 amino acids. For the CDR3, the DNA is TGTGCCAGCAGGATGAATAAAATACAGGGGAACACTGAAGCTTTCTTT. Translating gives CASRMNKIQGNTEAFF.

This chain connects TRBV7-8 to TRBJ2-7; 7 nucleotides agree with TRBD2. CDR1 SGHVS and CDR2 FQNEAQ come from the germline V gene. The CDR3 length is 17 residues. With 1 base clipped from V and 3 bases from J, the junction kept 12 bases outside the gene matches. CDR3 sequence reads: CASSLGVTGGFFYEQYF. The CDR3 DNA follows: TGTGCCAGCAGCTTAGGTGTGACGGGGGGTTTCTTCTACGAGCAGTACTTC.